This T cell receptor beta chain was obtained from a study of blood T cell repertoires in COVID-19. Profiling relied on immunoSEQ multiplex PCR, and the TCRdb table lists in-frame clones only, not all of them. The data show about 380,000 clones, around 87% seen once. V trimming: 5 bases; J trimming: 4 bases; junction bases outside the gene matches: 8. CDR1 is KGHSH, CDR2 LQKENI, per germline. This CDR3 is built from 15 residues. Individuals aged about 18 to 89 years were recruited from approximately 22 US areas. This receptor was obtained from a man under 40 who had recovered from COVID-19. The V and J genes are TRBV18 and TRBJ1-1; 9 positions agree with TRBD1. The source material was PBMCs or T cells enriched from blood (not recorded which). CDR3 DNA sequence: TGTGCCAGCTCATACAGGACAGGGGAGAGCACTGAAGCTTTCTTT. This codes for CASSYRTGESTEAFF.